The TCR beta chain described here comes from a study of CD8 T cells in ankylosing spondylitis. Study outcomes and limitations: Characteristic, it appeared, of ankylosing spondylitis blood was a TCR beta motif of about eight highly homologous variants.

This clonotype was picked up a small number of times. The target antigen is unknown. The germline gives CDR1 LGHDT, CDR2 YNNKEL (reference sequence). V lost 1 base and J 0 bases, leaving 6 bases between the germline ends. This CDR3 contains 14 residues. The authors made TCR beta libraries by quantitative 5'-RACE with molecular barcodes. TCRdb reanalysed the 5' RACE reads using MiXCR and keeps one entry per CDR3 protein. The sample includes fewer than 400,000 distinct CDR3 sequences, less than 10% of them seen just once. This TCR was sampled from a male donor with ankylosing spondylitis. The sample was blood, either unsorted or a sorted T cell fraction (not recorded which). J is TRBJ1-1 and V is TRBV3-1; no clear D gene. CDR3: CASSQVEVNTEAFF. CDR3 nucleotides: TGTGCCAGCAGCCAAGTGGAAGTGAACACTGAAGCTTTCTTT.